The present T cell receptor beta chain was sequenced within a study of shared clonotypes between healthy human individuals. The wider study: There were three CD4 naive, three CD4 memory, two CD8 naive and one CD8 memory plates per donor. Study results and limitations: Researchers found naive subsets generally carried larger estimated richness than memory subsets.

Remarks on this clone: Its antigen is currently unknown.

None of the donors, who were healthy HIV-negative adults, had recently had acute infections or vaccinations. The trim removed 4 bases at V and 5 bases at J, leaving 9 bases unmatched. This CDR3 region has 15 residues. From germline, CDR1 is GTSNPN and CDR2 SVGIG (reference sequence). Sequenced by immunoSEQ multiplex PCR; TCRdb stores in-frame clones only, minus some. This sample has 2 million to 2.5 million clones, with more than 80% found just once. The sequenced sample consisted of naive CD4+ T cells from PBMCs. Regarding subset: CD45RA+ positively selected. V and J are TRBV30 and TRBJ2-5; 11 nucleotides agree with TRBD2. The receptor was derived from a young man in good health. Some clones in this sample may be carry-over from other donors' samples. CDR3 in amino acids: CAWTRLAGLSETQYF. The CDR3, as DNA: TGTGCCTGGACACGACTAGCGGGACTAAGTGAGACCCAGTACTTC.